This TCR beta chain was captured in a study of T cell repertoires in cytomegalovirus infection. Study context: Matching HLA type, along with CMV infection, was indicated by public TCR beta signatures. Study outcomes and limitations: Identification of carriers of CMV plus the relevant HLA was performed using cumulative public TCR beta family frequency. Across the ex vivo response, the dominant clonotypes were HLA-C-restricted CMV-specific TCR beta clonotypes.

V lost 7 bases, J lost 4 bases, and 13 bases lay in between. In germline, CDR1 is DFQATT, CDR2 SNEGSKA (reference sequence). CDR3 length: 12 residues. TCRdb processed the reads anew with MiXCR; each CDR3 protein has one entry. The sample consists of approximately 250,000 distinct CDR3 sequences, over 8% of them appearing once. This clonotype was seen ten or more times. The antigen is unknown. The sequencing sample was made of PBMCs. This TCR was recovered from a human donor in good health (CMV status not recorded). Some clones in this sample may be carry-over from other donors' samples. The V call is TRBV20-1, the J call TRBJ1-2, with D perhaps matching TRBD1 (5 bases). CDR3 DNA sequence: TGCAGTGTGGGGGAGGTACTCTATGGCTACACCTTC. As protein: CSVGEVLYGYTF.